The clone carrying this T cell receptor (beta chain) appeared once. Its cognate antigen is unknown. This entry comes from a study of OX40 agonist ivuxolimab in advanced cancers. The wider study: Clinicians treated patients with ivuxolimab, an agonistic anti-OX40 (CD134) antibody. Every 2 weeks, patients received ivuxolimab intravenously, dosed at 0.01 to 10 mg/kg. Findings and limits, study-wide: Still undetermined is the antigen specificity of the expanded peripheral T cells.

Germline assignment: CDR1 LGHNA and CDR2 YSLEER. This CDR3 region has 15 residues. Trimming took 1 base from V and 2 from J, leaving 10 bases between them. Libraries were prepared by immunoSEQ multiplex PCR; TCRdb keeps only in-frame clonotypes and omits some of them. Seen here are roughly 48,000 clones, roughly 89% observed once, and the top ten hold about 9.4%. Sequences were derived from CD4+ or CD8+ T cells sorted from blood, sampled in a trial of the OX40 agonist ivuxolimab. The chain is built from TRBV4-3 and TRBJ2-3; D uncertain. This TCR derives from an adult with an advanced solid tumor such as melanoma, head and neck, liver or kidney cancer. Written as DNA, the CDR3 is TGCGCCAGCAGCCAAGGTCTGGGGAACACAGATACGCAGTATTTT. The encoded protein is CASSQGLGNTDTQYF.